This T cell receptor (beta chain) was found in a study of T cell repertoires in cytomegalovirus infection. About the study: Public TCR beta signatures indicated both CMV infection and matching HLA type.

About this clonotype itself: The target antigen is unknown.

Study findings and constraints: HLA-C-restricted CMV clonotypes gave the most frequent clonotype in two of eight donors. Using cumulative public TCR beta family frequency, the authors identified those who carried CMV together with the relevant HLA.

TCRdb re-called the reads with MiXCR, one entry per CDR3 protein. The sample lists fewer than 550,000 distinct CDR3 sequences; roughly a third were seen once. This CDR3 comprises 16 residues. The germline gives CDR1 MNHNY, CDR2 SVGAGI (reference sequence). V lost 5 bases to trimming and J lost 9 bases; unmatched junction nucleotides: 13. The rearrangement links TRBV6-6 to TRBJ1-6, with 7 bases fitting TRBD1. The clonotype originates from a human donor in good health (CMV status not recorded). Some clones in this sample may be carry-over from other donors' samples. Sequencing was carried out using PBMCs. DNA for the CDR3: TGTGCCAGCAGTACGGACAGGTCGTCCTATGGTTCACCCCTCCACTTT. Amino acid sequence: CASSTDRSSYGSPLHF.